This is a list of T cell receptor beta chains from one sample in a study of T cells in Graves' hyperthyroidism and ophthalmopathy. TCRdb redid the calling of the multiplex PCR reads with MiXCR, one entry per CDR3 protein. The sample shows 460,000 or so distinct CDR3 sequences, approximately 15% of them seen only once. The sample consisted of blood. The receptor set was obtained from a woman in her late teens or twenties with Graves' hyperthyroidism. Both conserved end residues are part of each CDR3. Fields, in order: clone size, J gene, D gene, V gene, CDR3 protein, CDR3 DNA. D genes are given only for firm matches. A clone size is listed for some rows: how often the clone was seen (once, few, many), or a class if it is expanded.

>many|TRBJ2-1|-|TRBV5-1
CASRRESEQFF
TGCGCCAGCAGAAGAGAGTCGGAGCAGTTCTTC
>many|TRBJ2-2|TRBD2|TRBV11-2
CASSLGLAGAGELFF
TGTGCCAGCAGCTTAGGCCTAGCGGGAGCCGGGGAGCTGTTTTTT
>many|TRBJ1-1|-|TRBV27
CASSFKETNTEAFF
TGTGCCAGCAGTTTTAAGGAAACAAACACTGAAGCTTTCTTT
>-|TRBJ2-2|-|TRBV2
CASRGEGANTGELFF
TGTGCCAGCAGGGGGGAGGGGGCGAACACCGGGGAGCTGTTTTTT
>many|TRBJ2-5|-|TRBV13
CASSLAGVGQQETQYF
TGTGCCAGCAGCTTAGCGGGTGTGGGGCAGCAAGAGACCCAGTACTTC
>many|TRBJ1-2|-|TRBV20-1
CSARGAGLANYGYTF
TGCAGTGCTAGAGGAGCAGGCCTTGCTAACTATGGCTACACCTTC
>many|TRBJ1-5|TRBD1|TRBV2
CASGSRTGGPNQPQHF
TGTGCCAGCGGTTCGAGGACAGGGGGTCCCAATCAGCCCCAGCATTTT
>many|TRBJ2-7|TRBD1|TRBV27
CASSFRDSDSYEQYF
TGTGCCAGCAGTTTCCGGGACAGTGATTCCTACGAGCAGTACTTC
>few|TRBJ1-2|-|TRBV19
CASSIGDGGHDYTF
TGTGCCAGTAGTATTGGGGACGGTGGTCATGACTACACCTTC
>-|TRBJ2-5|-|TRBV11-3
CASSLAPRGETQYF
TGTGCCAGCAGCTTAGCTCCCAGGGGAGAGACCCAGTACTTC
>few|TRBJ1-4|-|TRBV29-1
CSADSGTEKLFF
TGCAGCGCCGACAGTGGCACTGAAAAACTGTTTTTT
>few|TRBJ2-1|-|TRBV4-1
CASSQDIFGASSYNEQFF
TGCGCCAGCAGCCAAGATATTTTCGGGGCAAGCTCCTACAATGAGCAGTTCTTC
>many|TRBJ2-2|-|TRBV19
CASKRDKNTGELFF
TGTGCCAGTAAGAGGGATAAGAACACCGGGGAGCTGTTTTTT
>many|TRBJ1-1|-|TRBV30
CAWSAPRNTEAFF
TGTGCCTGGAGTGCCCCCCGGAACACTGAAGCTTTCTTT
>many|TRBJ2-2|TRBD2|TRBV11-2
CASSSSPGTSGRARNTGELFF
TGTGCCAGCAGCTCCTCACCCGGGACTAGCGGGAGGGCGAGGAACACCGGGGAGCTGTTTTTT
>many|TRBJ2-1|-|TRBV7-8
CASGVGPYNEQFF
TGTGCCAGCGGGGTGGGCCCCTACAATGAGCAGTTCTTC
>many|TRBJ2-1|-|TRBV20-1
CSALDPGMSYNEQFF
TGCAGTGCTCTAGACCCGGGCATGTCCTACAATGAGCAGTTCTTC
>many|TRBJ2-2|-|TRBV7-3
CASSPSRDMSGELFF
TGTGCCAGCAGCCCGTCCCGGGACATGTCGGGGGAGCTGTTTTTT
>many|TRBJ1-2|TRBD1|TRBV11-2
CASSSGQHLYGYTF
TGTGCCAGCAGCTCGGGACAGCACCTTTATGGCTACACCTTC
>few|TRBJ1-1|-|TRBV20-1
CSAGTWDTEAFF
TGCAGTGCTGGAACGTGGGACACTGAAGCTTTCTTT